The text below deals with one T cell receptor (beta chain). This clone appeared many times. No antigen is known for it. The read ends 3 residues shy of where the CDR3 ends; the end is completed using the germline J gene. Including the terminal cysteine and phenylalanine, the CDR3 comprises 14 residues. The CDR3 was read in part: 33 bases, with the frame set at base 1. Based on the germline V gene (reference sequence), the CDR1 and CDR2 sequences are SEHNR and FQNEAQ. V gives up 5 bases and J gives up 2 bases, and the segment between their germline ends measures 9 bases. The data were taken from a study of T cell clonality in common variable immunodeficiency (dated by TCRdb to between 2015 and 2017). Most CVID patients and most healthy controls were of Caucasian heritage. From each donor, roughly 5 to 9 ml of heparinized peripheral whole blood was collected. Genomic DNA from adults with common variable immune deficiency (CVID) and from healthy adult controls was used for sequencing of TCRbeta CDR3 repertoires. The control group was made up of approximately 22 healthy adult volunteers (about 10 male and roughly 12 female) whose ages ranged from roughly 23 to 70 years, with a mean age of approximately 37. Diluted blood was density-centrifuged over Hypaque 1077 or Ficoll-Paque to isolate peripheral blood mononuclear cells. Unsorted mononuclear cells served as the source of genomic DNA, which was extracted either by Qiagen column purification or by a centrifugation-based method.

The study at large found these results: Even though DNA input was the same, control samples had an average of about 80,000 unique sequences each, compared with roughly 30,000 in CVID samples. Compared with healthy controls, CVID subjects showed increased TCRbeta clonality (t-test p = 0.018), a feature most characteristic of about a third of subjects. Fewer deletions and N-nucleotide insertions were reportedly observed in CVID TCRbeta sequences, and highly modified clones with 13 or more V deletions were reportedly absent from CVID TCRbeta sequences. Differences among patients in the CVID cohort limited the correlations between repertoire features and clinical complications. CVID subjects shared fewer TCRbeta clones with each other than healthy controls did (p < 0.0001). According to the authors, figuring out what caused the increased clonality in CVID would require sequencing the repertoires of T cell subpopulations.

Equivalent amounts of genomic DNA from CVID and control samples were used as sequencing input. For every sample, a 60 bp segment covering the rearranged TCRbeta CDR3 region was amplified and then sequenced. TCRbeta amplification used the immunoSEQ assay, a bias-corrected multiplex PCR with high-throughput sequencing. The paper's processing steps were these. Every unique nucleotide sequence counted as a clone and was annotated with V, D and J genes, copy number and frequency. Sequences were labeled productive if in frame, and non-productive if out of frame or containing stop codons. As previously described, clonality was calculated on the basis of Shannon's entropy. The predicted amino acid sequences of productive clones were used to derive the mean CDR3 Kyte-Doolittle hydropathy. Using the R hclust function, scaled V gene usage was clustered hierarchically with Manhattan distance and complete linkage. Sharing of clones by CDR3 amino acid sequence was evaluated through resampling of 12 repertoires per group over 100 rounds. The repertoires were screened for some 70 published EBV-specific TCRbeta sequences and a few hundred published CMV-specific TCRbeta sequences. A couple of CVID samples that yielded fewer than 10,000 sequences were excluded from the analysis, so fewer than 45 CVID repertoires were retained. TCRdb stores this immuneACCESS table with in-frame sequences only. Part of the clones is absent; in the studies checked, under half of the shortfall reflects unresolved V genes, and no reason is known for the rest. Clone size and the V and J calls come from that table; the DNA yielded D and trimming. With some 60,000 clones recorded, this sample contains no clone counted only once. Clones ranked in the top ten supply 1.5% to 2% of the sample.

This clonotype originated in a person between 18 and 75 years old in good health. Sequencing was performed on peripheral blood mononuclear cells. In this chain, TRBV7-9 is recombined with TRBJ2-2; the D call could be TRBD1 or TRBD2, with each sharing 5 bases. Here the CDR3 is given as CASSQGANTGELFF. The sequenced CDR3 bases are TGTGCCAGCAGCCAGGGAGCCAACACCGGGGAG.